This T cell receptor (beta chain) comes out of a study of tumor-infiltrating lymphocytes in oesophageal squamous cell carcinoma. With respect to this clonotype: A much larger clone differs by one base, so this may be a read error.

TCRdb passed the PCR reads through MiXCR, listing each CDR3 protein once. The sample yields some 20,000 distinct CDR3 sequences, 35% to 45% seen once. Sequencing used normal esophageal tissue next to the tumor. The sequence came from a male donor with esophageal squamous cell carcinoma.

The CDR3 protein is CASSFRESRNEQYF. The DNA of the CDR3 is TGCGCCAGCAGCTTCCGGGAGTCGAGAAATGAGCAGTACTTC. The V call is TRBV5-1, the J call TRBJ2-7, with D possibly TRBD2 on 6 matching bases. The V end was cut by 2 bases, the J end by 7 bases, with 16 bases between. The CDR3 sequence is 14 residues long. Germline V gene data show CDR1 as SGHRS and CDR2 as YFSETQ.